Listed below are T cell receptor beta chains from one sample, sequenced in a study of regulatory T cells in long-lasting Graves disease. MiXCR, run by TCRdb on the multiplex PCR reads, gives a single entry per CDR3 protein. The sample has approximately 400,000 distinct CDR3 sequences; about 15% are singletons. These records were also assigned to another study, of T cells in Graves' hyperthyroidism and ophthalmopathy.

This specimen consisted of peripheral blood mononuclear cells (PBMCs), obtained at new diagnosis, from a patient treated with antithyroid drugs. The receptors stem from a middle-aged woman with Graves disease. Both conserved end residues are part of each CDR3. D genes are given only for firm matches. Where a row states a size, it is once, few, many or the class of an expanded clone; other rows omit it.

v_gene: TRBV2; j_gene: TRBJ2-1; abundance: many; d_gene: TRBD1; CDR3nt: TGTGCCAGCAGTGATGGGGACAGGGGGTACAATGAGCAGTTCTTC; CDR3aa: CASSDGDRGYNEQFF
v_gene: TRBV7-3; j_gene: TRBJ2-7; abundance: NA; d_gene: NA; CDR3nt: TGTGCCCGACTGGGGAGGACCCTCTCCTACGAGCAGTACTTC; CDR3aa: CARLGRTLSYEQYF
v_gene: TRBV20-1; j_gene: TRBJ1-2; abundance: many; d_gene: NA; CDR3nt: TGCAGTGCTAGTGGTGACGGACCTAACTATGGCTACACCTTC; CDR3aa: CSASGDGPNYGYTF
v_gene: TRBV19; j_gene: TRBJ1-1; abundance: many; d_gene: NA; CDR3nt: TGTGCCAGTAGACGGCAACAGGGTGGCACTGAAGCTTTCTTT; CDR3aa: CASRRQQGGTEAFF
v_gene: TRBV3-1; j_gene: TRBJ1-2; abundance: few; d_gene: NA; CDR3nt: TGTGCCAGCAGCCAGGCAGCCGTCTATGGCTACACCTTC; CDR3aa: CASSQAAVYGYTF
v_gene: TRBV12-3/TRBV12-4; j_gene: TRBJ2-3; abundance: many; d_gene: TRBD2; CDR3nt: TGTGCCAGCAGTAAGGTCGTGAGTAGCGGGAACACAGATACGCAGTATTTT; CDR3aa: CASSKVVSSGNTDTQYF
v_gene: TRBV7-9; j_gene: TRBJ2-7; abundance: many; d_gene: NA; CDR3nt: TGTGCCAGCAGAAGGGGGTCCGAGCAGTACTTC; CDR3aa: CASRRGSEQYF
v_gene: TRBV27; j_gene: TRBJ1-2; abundance: many; d_gene: TRBD1; CDR3nt: TGTGCCAGCACCTCAACAGGGGGCGCAGGCTATGGCTACACCTTC; CDR3aa: CASTSTGGAGYGYTF
v_gene: TRBV6-2/TRBV6-3; j_gene: TRBJ2-7; abundance: few; d_gene: NA; CDR3nt: TGTGCCAGCAGTTACGGGGGCTCGGCCTACGAGCAGTACTTC; CDR3aa: CASSYGGSAYEQYF
v_gene: TRBV20-1; j_gene: TRBJ2-7; abundance: many; d_gene: NA; CDR3nt: TGCAGTGCTAGCCCCGGGACGACCGAGCAGTACTTC; CDR3aa: CSASPGTTEQYF
v_gene: TRBV2; j_gene: TRBJ2-1; abundance: NA; d_gene: TRBD2; CDR3nt: TGTGCCAGCAGTAAATCAAGGACTAGCGGGAAATACTACAATGAGCAGTTCTTC; CDR3aa: CASSKSRTSGKYYNEQFF
v_gene: TRBV6-2/TRBV6-3; j_gene: TRBJ2-1; abundance: few; d_gene: NA; CDR3nt: TGTGCCAGCAGTTACAGCAGCTCCTACAATGAGCAGTTCTTC; CDR3aa: CASSYSSSYNEQFF
v_gene: TRBV6-1; j_gene: TRBJ2-7; abundance: few; d_gene: NA; CDR3nt: TGTGCCAGCAGCCTAGATGTTGGCTCCTACGAGCAGTACTTC; CDR3aa: CASSLDVGSYEQYF
v_gene: TRBV6-2/TRBV6-3; j_gene: TRBJ2-2; abundance: many; d_gene: TRBD2; CDR3nt: TGTGCCAGCAGTCGACTAGCGTTGAACACCGGGGAGCTGTTTTTT; CDR3aa: CASSRLALNTGELFF
v_gene: TRBV7-6; j_gene: TRBJ2-2; abundance: NA; d_gene: NA; CDR3nt: TGTGTCAGCAGCTTACCCGGCGGGGCGGGGACCGGGGAGCTGTTTTTT; CDR3aa: CVSSLPGGAGTGELFF
v_gene: TRBV29-1; j_gene: TRBJ1-3; abundance: few; d_gene: NA; CDR3nt: TGCAGCGTTGCCGGGTCGTCCGGAAACACCACATATTTT; CDR3aa: CSVAGSSGNTTYF
v_gene: TRBV19; j_gene: TRBJ2-7; abundance: NA; d_gene: NA; CDR3nt: TGTGCCAGTAGTATAGAAAGGGGACCTTACGAGCAGTACTTC; CDR3aa: CASSIERGPYEQYF
v_gene: TRBV20-1; j_gene: TRBJ1-1; abundance: many; d_gene: NA; CDR3nt: TGCAGTGCTAGTGAGGGAAGTACCGCTTTCTTT; CDR3aa: CSASEGSTAFF
v_gene: TRBV20-1; j_gene: TRBJ2-4; abundance: NA; d_gene: NA; CDR3nt: TGCAGTGCTAGAGACCCCGGCAAAAACATTCAGTACTTC; CDR3aa: CSARDPGKNIQYF
v_gene: TRBV19; j_gene: TRBJ1-6; abundance: few; d_gene: NA; CDR3nt: TGTGCCAGTAGTTCCCTCGGAGGGGGATATAATTCACCCCTCCACTTT; CDR3aa: CASSSLGGGYNSPLHF
v_gene: TRBV20-1; j_gene: TRBJ1-1; abundance: many; d_gene: NA; CDR3nt: TGCAGTGCTAGAGTGGGGTTCTTTCGGGGCACTGAAGCTTTCTTT; CDR3aa: CSARVGFFRGTEAFF
v_gene: TRBV28; j_gene: TRBJ2-1; abundance: many; d_gene: TRBD2; CDR3nt: TGTGCCAGCAGCTCAGCGGACAGGGAACTAGCGGGAGTGGGCTACAATGAGCAGTTCTTC; CDR3aa: CASSSADRELAGVGYNEQFF
v_gene: TRBV19; j_gene: TRBJ1-3; abundance: few; d_gene: TRBD1; CDR3nt: TGTGCCAGTAGTAGACAGGGGTTTGCTGGAAACACCATATATTTT; CDR3aa: CASSRQGFAGNTIYF
v_gene: TRBV27; j_gene: TRBJ2-2; abundance: many; d_gene: NA; CDR3nt: TGTGCCAGCAGTTTATGGCCGACGGGTACAAACACCGGGGAGCTGTTTTTT; CDR3aa: CASSLWPTGTNTGELFF
v_gene: TRBV19; j_gene: TRBJ2-5; abundance: many; d_gene: TRBD2; CDR3nt: TGTGCCAGTTCAGGCCGACTAGCGGGACCCCTGGGGACCCAGTACTTC; CDR3aa: CASSGRLAGPLGTQYF
v_gene: TRBV14; j_gene: TRBJ2-3; abundance: many; d_gene: NA; CDR3nt: TGTGCCAGCAGTGACGAACTGGCAGATACGCAGTATTTT; CDR3aa: CASSDELADTQYF
v_gene: TRBV7-3; j_gene: TRBJ1-4; abundance: many; d_gene: NA; CDR3nt: TGTGCCAGCGTCGTCAGTAATGAAAAACTGTTTTTT; CDR3aa: CASVVSNEKLFF
v_gene: TRBV14; j_gene: TRBJ1-2; abundance: many; d_gene: NA; CDR3nt: TGTGCCAGCAGCCAAGCTCCGGCGGGCCCAGGGCGAGCTAACTATGGCTACACCTTC; CDR3aa: CASSQAPAGPGRANYGYTF
v_gene: TRBV5-1; j_gene: TRBJ2-1; abundance: few; d_gene: TRBD1; CDR3nt: TGCGCCAGCAGCACATCCGGGACAGGGGGTGAGCAGTTCTTC; CDR3aa: CASSTSGTGGEQFF
v_gene: TRBV7-7; j_gene: TRBJ2-2; abundance: many; d_gene: NA; CDR3nt: TGTGCTAGCAGCTTCGGGGTGAACGGGGAGCTGTTTTTT; CDR3aa: CASSFGVNGELFF